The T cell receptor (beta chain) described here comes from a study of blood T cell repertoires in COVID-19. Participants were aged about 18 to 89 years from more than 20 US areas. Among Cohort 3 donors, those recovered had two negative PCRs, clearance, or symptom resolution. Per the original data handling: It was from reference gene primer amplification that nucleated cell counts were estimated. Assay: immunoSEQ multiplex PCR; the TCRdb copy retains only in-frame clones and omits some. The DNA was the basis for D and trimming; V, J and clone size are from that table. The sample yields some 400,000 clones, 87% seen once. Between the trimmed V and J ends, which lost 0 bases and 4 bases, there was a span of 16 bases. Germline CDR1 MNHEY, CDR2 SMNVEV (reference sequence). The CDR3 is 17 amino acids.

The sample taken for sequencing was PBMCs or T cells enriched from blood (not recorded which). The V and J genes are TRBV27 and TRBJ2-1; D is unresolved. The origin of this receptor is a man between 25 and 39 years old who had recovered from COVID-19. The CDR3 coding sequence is TGTGCCAGCAGTTTATCCCCACCAGAATTCCCTTACAATGAGCAGTTCTTC. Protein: CASSLSPPEFPYNEQFF.